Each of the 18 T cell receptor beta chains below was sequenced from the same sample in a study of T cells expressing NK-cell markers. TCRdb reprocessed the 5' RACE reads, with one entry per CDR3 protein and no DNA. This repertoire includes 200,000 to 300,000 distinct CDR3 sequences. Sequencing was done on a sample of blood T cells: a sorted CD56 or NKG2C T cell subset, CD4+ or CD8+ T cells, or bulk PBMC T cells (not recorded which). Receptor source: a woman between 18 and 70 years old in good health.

The CDR3 loop reads CAWSDGTYEQYF. This chain connects TRBV30 to TRBJ2-7; TCRdb selects TRBD1, and the lack of DNA leaves this call unchecked. CDR3 length: 12 amino acids. CDR1 and CDR2 (germline): GTSNPN, SVGIG (reference sequence). Full variable domain (missing parts from reference TRBV30 and TRBJ2-7): SQTIHQWPATLVQPVGSPLSLECTVEGTSNPNLYWYRQAAGRGLQLLFYSVGIGQISSEVPQNLSASRPQDRQFILSSKKLLLSDSGFYLCAWSDGTYEQYFGPGTRLTVT.

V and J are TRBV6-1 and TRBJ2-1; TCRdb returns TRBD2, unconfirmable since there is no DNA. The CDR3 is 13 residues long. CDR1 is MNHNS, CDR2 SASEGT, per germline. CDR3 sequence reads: CASSKREYNEQFF.

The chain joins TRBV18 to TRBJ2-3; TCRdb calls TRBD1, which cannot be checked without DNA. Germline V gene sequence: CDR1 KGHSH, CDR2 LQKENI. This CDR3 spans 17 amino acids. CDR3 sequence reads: CASSSNGADSSTDTQYF. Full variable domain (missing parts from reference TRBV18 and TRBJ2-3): NAGVMQNPRHLVRRRGQEARLRCSPMKGHSHVYWYRQLPEEGLKFMVYLQKENIIDESGMPKERFSAEFPKEGPSILRIQQVVRGDSAAYFCASSSNGADSSTDTQYFGPGTRLTVL.

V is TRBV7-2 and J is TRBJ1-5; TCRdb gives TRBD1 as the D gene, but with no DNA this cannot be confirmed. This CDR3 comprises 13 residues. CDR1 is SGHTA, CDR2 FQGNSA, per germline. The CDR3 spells CASSATGREPQHF.

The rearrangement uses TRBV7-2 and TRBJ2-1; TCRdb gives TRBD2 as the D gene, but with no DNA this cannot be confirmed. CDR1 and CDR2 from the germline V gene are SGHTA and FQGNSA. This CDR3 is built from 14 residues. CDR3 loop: CASSLESGYNEQFF. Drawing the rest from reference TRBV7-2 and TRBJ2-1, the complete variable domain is GAGVSQSPSNKVTEKGKDVELRCDPISGHTALYWYRQSLGQGLEFLIYFQGNSAPDKSGLPSDRFSAERTGGSVSTLTIQRTQQEDSAVYLCASSLESGYNEQFFGPGTRLTVL.

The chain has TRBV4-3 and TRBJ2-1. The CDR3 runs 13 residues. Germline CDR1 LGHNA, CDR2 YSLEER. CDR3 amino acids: CASSQVPRYEQFF.

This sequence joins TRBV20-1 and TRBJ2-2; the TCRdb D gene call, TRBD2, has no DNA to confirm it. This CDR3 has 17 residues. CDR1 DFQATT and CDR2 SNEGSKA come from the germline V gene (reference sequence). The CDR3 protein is CSARDPRLAVDTGELFF.

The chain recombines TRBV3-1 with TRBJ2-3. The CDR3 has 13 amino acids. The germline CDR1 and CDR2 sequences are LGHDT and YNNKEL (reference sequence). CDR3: CASSPRSPDTQYF.

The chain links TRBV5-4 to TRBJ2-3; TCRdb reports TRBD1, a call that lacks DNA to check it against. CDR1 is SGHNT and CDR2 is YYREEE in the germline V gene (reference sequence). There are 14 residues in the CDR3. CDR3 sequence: CASSRDRDTDTQYF. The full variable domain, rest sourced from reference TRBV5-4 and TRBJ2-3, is ETGVTQSPTHLIKTRGQQVTLRCSSQSGHNTVSWYQQALGQGPQFIFQYYREEENGRGNFPPRFSGLQFPNYSSELNVNALELDDSALYLCASSRDRDTDTQYFGPGTRLTVL.

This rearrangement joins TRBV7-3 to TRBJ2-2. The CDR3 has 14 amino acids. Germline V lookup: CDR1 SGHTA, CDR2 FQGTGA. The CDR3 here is CASTPDGYTGELFF.

The CDR3 spells CASKDRQINYGYTF. The genes are TRBV2 and TRBJ1-2; TCRdb's D call, TRBD1, is unchecked because there is no DNA. The CDR3 consists of 14 residues. CDR1 and CDR2 (germline): SNHLY, FYNNEI.

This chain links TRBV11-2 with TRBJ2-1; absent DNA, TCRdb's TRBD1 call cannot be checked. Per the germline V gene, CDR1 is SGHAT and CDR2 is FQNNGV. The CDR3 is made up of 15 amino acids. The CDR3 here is CASSPQVNSYNEQFF.

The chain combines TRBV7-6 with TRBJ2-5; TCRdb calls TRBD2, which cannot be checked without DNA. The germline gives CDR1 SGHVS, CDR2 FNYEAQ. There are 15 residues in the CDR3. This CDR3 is CASSLAAAGEETQYF.

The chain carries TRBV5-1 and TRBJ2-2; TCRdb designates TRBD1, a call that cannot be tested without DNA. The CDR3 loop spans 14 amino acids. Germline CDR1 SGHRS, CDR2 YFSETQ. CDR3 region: CASSHGGPTGELFF.

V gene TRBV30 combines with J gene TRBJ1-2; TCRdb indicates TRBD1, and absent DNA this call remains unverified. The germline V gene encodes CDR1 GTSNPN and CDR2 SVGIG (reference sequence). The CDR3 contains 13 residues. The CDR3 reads CAWARTDNYGYTF.

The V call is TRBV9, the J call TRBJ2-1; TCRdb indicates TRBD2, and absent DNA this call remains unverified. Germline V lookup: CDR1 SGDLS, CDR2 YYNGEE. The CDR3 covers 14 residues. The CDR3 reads CASSLPPTYNEQFF.

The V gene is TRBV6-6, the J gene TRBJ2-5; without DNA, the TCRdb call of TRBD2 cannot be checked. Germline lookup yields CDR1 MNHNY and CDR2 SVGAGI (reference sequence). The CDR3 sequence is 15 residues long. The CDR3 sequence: CASSLVRGGKETQYF.

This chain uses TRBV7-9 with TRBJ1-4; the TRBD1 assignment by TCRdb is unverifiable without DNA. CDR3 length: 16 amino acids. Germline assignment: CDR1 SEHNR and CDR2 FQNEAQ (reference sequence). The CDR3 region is CASSLADRTTNEKLFF.